The source of this T cell receptor beta chain is a study of response to subunit inactivated influenza vaccine. Study conclusions and caveats: The authors put forward the suggestion that each seasonal influenza vaccination may bring in only a limited number of new T cells.

MiXCR, run by TCRdb on the RT-PCR reads, gives a single entry per CDR3 protein. The sample has some 570,000 distinct CDR3 sequences; approximately 10% are singletons. Regarding this clonotype: Its antigen remains unidentified.

This sample also belongs to another study, concerning T cells expressing NK-cell markers. That work states: UMI-tagged 5'RACE template switching yielded the TCR beta cDNA. It was from sorted CD3+CD56+NKG2C+, CD3+CD56+NKG2C- and CD3+CD56-NKG2C+ T cells that TCR beta repertoires came. HCMV serostatus: most of the eight sequenced donors positive, one negative. Alpha-beta TCR T cells were the sole sorting target in several experiments, owing to an anti-gamma-delta TCR antibody.

The clonotype was recovered from a man aged 50-60 years who received an inactivated influenza vaccine. The sequences come from PBMCs from blood, collected on the day of vaccination.

The CDR3, as DNA: TGTGCCACCAGCGGTCGGGAGGCTAGCACAGATACGCAGTATTTT. Translation: CATSGREASTDTQYF. The J gene is TRBJ2-3, the V gene TRBV15; 7 positions match TRBD2. The CDR3 has 15 residues. Germline loops: CDR1 LNHNV, CDR2 YYDKDF (reference sequence). Losses at the gene ends were 5 bases for V and 0 bases for J; bases not matched to a gene: 5.